The following is a T cell receptor (beta chain) sequence with its context. Antigen specificity is unknown. V lost 4 bases, J lost 3 bases, and 16 bases lay in between. CDR3 size: 16 residues. In germline, CDR1 is LNHDA, CDR2 SQIVND (reference sequence). Treatment described: roughly ten-day PBMC culture with coronavirus spike peptide pools or control peptides (ViraFEST assay). Sequencing of cultured CD4+ T cell DNA used the Oncomine TCR Beta short-read assay. MiXCR, applied by TCRdb to the PCR reads, yields one record per CDR3 protein. The sample carries 22,000 or so distinct CDR3 sequences, approximately 40% recorded once. This sample is part of a study of vaccination and CD4 T cells after COVID-19. Whole-study findings and limits: Convalescent patients had 304 of 307 vaccine-specific clones showing spike mono-reactivity.

V gene TRBV19 combines with J gene TRBJ2-1; TRBD2 might be the D (6 bases). What was sequenced was CD4+ T cells from blood, cultured in vitro. The TCR was taken from a human donor who had recovered from COVID-19. The CDR3 loop is CASSKRDSDLYNEQFF. CDR3 DNA: TGTGCCAGTAGTAAACGGGACTCCGACCTCTACAATGAGCAGTTCTTC.